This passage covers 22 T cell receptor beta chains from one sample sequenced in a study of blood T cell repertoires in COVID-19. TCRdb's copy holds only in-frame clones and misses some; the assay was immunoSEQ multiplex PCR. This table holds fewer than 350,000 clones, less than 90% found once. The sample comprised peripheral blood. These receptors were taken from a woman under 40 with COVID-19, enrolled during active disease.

The CDR3 nucleotides read TGTGCCAGCAGGGACCCTAGCGGGGGCACAGATACGCAGTATTTT. Its translation is CASRDPSGGTDTQYF. The rearrangement joins TRBV6-5 to TRBJ2-3; TRBD2 agrees at 9 bases. Germline-derived CDR1 and CDR2 are MNHEY and SVGAGI. Trimming at V came to 6 bases and at J to 1 base, leaving 5 bases not matched to a gene. The CDR3 is 15 amino acids.

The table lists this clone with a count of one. CDR3: CASAWGSGEQYF. Written as DNA, the CDR3 is TGCGCCAGCGCCTGGGGCTCCGGTGAGCAGTACTTC. The rearrangement joins TRBV10-2 to TRBJ2-7; a weak D match, TRBD1 (5 bases). CDR3 length: 12 amino acids. Trimming left V 8 bases short and J 7 bases short, with 15 bases between. In germline, CDR1 is WSHSY, CDR2 SAAADI.

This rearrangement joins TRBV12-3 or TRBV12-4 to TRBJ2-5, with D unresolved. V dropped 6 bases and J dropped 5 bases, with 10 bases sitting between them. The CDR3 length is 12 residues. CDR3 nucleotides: TGTGCCAGCAGCGGTTCGTTGGAGACCCAGTACTTC. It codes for CASSGSLETQYF.

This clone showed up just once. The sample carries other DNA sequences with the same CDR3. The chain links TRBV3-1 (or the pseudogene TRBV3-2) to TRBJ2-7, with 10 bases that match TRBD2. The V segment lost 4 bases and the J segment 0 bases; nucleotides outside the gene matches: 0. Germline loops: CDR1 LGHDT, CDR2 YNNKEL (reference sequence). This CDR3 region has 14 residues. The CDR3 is CASSRTSGSYEQYF. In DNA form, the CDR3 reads TGTGCCAGCAGCCGGACTAGCGGCTCCTACGAGCAGTACTTC.

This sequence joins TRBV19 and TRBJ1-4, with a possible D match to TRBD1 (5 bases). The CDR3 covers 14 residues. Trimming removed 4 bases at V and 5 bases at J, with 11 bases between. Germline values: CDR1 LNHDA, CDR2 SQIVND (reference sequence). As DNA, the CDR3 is TGTGCCAGTAGTAAAGGGGCCCGGAATGAAAAACTGTTTTTT. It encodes CASSKGARNEKLFF. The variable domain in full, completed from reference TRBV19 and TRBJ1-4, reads DGGITQSPKYLFRKEGQNVTLSCEQNLNHDAMYWYRQDPGQGLRLIYYSQIVNDFQKGDIAEGYSVSREKKESFPLTVTSAQKNPTAFYLCASSKGARNEKLFFGSGTQLSVL.

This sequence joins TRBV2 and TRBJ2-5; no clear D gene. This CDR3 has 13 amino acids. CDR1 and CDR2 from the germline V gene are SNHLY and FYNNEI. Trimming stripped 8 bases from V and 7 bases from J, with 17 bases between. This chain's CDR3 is CASADSLKGTQYF. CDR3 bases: TGTGCCAGCGCGGATTCGTTAAAAGGGACCCAGTACTTC.

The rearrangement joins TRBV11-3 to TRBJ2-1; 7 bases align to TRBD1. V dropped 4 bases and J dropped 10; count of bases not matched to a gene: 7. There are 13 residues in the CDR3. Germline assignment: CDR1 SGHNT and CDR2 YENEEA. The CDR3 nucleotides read TGTGCCAGCAGCTATGACAGGGATCGCGAGCAGTTCTTC. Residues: CASSYDRDREQFF. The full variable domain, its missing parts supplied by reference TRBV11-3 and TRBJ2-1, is EAGVVQSPRYKIIEKKQPVAFWCNPISGHNTLYWYLQNLGQGPELLIRYENEEAVDDSQLPKDRFSAERLKGVDSTLKIQPAELGDSAVYLCASSYDRDREQFFGPGTRLTVL.

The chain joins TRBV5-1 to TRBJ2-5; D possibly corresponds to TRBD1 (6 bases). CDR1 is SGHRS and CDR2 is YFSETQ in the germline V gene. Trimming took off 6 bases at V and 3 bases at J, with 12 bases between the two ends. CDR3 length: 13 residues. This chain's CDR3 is CASKTGSEETQYF. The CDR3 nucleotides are TGCGCCAGCAAAACAGGGTCGGAAGAGACCCAGTACTTC.

Here the CDR3 DNA reads TGTGCCAGCGGCCTGGGGGGGCCGTACGAGCAGTACTTC. Translating it yields CASGLGGPYEQYF. This sequence joins TRBV6-5 and TRBJ2-7; D is perhaps TRBD2 (7 bases). V was clipped by 8 bases and J by 4 bases, with 15 bases between them. This CDR3 has 13 amino acids. CDR1 is MNHEY and CDR2 is SVGAGI in the germline V gene.

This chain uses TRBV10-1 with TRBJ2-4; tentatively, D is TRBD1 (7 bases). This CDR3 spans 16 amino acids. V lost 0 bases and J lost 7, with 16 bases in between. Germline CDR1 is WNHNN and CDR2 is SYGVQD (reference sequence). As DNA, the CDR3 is TGCGCCAGCAGTGAGTCCGGAGGGGGCGCTTCGAACATTCAGTACTTC. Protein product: CASSESGGGASNIQYF.

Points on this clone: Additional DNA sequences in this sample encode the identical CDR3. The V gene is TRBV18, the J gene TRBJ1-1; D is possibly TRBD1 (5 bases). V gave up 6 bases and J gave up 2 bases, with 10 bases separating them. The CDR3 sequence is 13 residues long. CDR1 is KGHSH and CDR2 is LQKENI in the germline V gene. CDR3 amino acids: CASSSQGNTEAFF. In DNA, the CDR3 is TGTGCCAGCTCTTCTCAGGGCAACACTGAAGCTTTCTTT.

The CDR3 reads CASSQQGYEQYF. The CDR3 nucleotides read TGTGCCAGCAGCCAACAGGGGTACGAGCAGTACTTC. The rearrangement uses TRBV7-8 and TRBJ2-7; 7 nucleotides align to TRBD1. After removal of 5 bases from V and 4 bases from J, the junction contained 2 bases not matched to a gene. Germline V gene data show CDR1 as SGHVS and CDR2 as FQNEAQ. This CDR3 is 12 amino acids long.

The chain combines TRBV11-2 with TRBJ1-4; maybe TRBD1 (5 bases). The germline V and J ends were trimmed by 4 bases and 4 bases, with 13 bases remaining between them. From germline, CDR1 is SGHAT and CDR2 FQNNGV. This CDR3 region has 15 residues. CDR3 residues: CASSSGRRNNEKLFF. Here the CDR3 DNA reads TGTGCCAGCAGCTCAGGGCGCCGAAATAATGAAAAACTGTTTTTT.

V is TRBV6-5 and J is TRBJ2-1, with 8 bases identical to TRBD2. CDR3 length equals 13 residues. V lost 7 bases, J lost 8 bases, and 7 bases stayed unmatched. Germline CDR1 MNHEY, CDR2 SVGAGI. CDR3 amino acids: CASNPGLGDEQFF. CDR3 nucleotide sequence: TGTGCCAGCAATCCGGGACTAGGGGATGAGCAGTTCTTC.

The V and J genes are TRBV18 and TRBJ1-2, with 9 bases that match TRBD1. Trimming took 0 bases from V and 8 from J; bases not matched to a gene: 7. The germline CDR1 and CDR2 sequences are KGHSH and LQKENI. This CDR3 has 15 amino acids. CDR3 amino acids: CASSPPGQGSGGYTF. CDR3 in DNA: TGTGCCAGCTCACCACCGGGACAGGGAAGTGGAGGCTACACCTTC. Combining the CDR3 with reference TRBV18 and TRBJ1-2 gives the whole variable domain NAGVMQNPRHLVRRRGQEARLRCSPMKGHSHVYWYRQLPEEGLKFMVYLQKENIIDESGMPKERFSAEFPKEGPSILRIQQVVRGDSAAYFCASSPPGQGSGGYTFGSGTRLTVV.

CDR3 nucleotide sequence: TGTGCCAGCAGTTACTTCACGGACAGGGCCCTTCGTCAGTTCTTC. It codes for CASSYFTDRALRQFF. The rearrangement joins TRBV2 to TRBJ2-1; 8 nucleotides match TRBD1. The ends lost 5 bases at V and 13 bases at J; junction bases unmatched: 16. The germline V gene has CDR1 SNHLY and CDR2 FYNNEI. The CDR3 extends over 15 amino acids.

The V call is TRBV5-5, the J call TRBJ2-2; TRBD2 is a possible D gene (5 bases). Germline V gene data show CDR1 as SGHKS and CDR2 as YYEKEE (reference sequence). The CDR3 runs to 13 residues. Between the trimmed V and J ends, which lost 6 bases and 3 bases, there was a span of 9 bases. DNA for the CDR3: TGTGCCAGCATGGAGGATGACACCGGGGAGCTGTTTTTT. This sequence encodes CASMEDDTGELFF.

The CDR3 is CASSLMEGKGEQYF. Written as DNA, the CDR3 is TGTGCCAGCAGCTTAATGGAGGGGAAGGGGGAGCAGTACTTC. This rearrangement joins TRBV5-4 to TRBJ2-7; the D gene is possibly TRBD2 (6 bases). CDR1 is SGHNT, CDR2 YYREEE, per germline (reference sequence). The CDR3 length is 14 residues. V lost 2 bases and J 7 bases, leaving 16 bases between the germline ends.

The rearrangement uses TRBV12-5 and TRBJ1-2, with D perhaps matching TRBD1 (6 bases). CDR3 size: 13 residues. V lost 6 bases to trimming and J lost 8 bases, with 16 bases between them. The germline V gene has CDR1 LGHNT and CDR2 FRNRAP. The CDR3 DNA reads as TGTGCTAGTGGAGAGAACAGGGCCCCGGGCTACACCTTC. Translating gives CASGENRAPGYTF.

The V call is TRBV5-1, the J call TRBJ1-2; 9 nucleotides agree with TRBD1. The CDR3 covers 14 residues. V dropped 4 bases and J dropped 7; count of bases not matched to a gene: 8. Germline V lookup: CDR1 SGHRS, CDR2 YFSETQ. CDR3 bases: TGCGCCAGCAGCCGCCGACAGGGGGGGTTTGGCTACACCTTC. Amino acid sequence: CASSRRQGGFGYTF.

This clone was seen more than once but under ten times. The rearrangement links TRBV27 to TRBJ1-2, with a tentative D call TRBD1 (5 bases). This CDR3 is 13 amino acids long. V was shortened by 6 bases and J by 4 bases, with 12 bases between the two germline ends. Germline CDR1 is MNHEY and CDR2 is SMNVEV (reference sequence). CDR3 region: CASRSGGPYGYTF. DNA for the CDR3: TGTGCCAGCAGGTCGGGGGGACCCTATGGCTACACCTTC.

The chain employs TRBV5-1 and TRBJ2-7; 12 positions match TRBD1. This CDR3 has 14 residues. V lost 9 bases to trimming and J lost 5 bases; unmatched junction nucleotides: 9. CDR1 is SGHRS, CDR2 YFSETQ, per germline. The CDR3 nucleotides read TGCGCCACCTCCGGGACAGGGGGCAGGGACGAGCAGTACTTC. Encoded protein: CATSGTGGRDEQYF.